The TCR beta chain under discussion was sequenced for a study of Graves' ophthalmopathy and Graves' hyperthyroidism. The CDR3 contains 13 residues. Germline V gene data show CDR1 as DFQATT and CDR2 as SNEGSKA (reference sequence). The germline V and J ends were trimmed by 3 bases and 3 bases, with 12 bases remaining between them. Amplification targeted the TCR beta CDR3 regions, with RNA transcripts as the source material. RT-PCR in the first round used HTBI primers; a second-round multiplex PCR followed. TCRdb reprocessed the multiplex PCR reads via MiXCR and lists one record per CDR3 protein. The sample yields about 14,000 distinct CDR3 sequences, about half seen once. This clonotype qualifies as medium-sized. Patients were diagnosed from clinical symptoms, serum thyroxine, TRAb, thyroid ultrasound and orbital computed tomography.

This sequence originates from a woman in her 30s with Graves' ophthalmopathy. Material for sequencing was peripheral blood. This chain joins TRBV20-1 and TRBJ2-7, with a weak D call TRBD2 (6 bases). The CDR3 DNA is TGCAGTGCTAGGACTAGTGTAGGCTACGAGCAGTACTTC. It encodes CSARTSVGYEQYF.